The rows below give T cell receptor beta chains drawn from one sample of a study of cytomegalovirus exposure and HLA in healthy donors. Sequenced by immunoSEQ multiplex PCR; TCRdb stores in-frame clones only, minus some. The table shows 150,000 to 200,000 clones, with 80% occurring only once. Sample: PBMCs. These receptors were obtained from a woman aged 45-59 years in good health and CMV-seropositive. Each CDR3 is given with its conserved first and last residue. D genes are given only for firm matches. A row's size may be missing; if present it is once, few, many or a size class.

J gene | CDR3 length | clone size | D gene | V gene | CDR3 protein | CDR3 DNA
TRBJ1-1 | 18 | - | - | TRBV28 | CASKSIQGLNRWGTEAFF | TGTGCCAGTAAGTCAATTCAGGGATTGAATAGGTGGGGCACTGAAGCTTTCTTT
TRBJ1-5 | 12 | - | TRBD1 | TRBV19 | CASSPGGLPQHF | TGTGCCAGTAGCCCAGGGGGACTGCCCCAGCATTTT
TRBJ2-2 | 14 | - | - | TRBV5-1 | CASSLTAGVGELFF | TGCGCCAGCAGCTTGACCGCAGGGGTCGGGGAGCTGTTTTTT
TRBJ1-3 | 16 | - | - | TRBV5-6 | CASSLGLGGVGNTIYF | TGTGCCAGCAGCTTGGGCCTAGGTGGCGTTGGAAACACCATATATTTT
TRBJ2-3 | 15 | - | TRBD1 | TRBV7-9 | CSSSLGGRHTDTQYF | TGTTCCAGCAGCTTAGGGGGCCGGCACACAGATACGCAGTATTTT
TRBJ2-1 | 12 | once | - | TRBV5-1 | CASSSGYNEQFF | TGCGCCAGCAGCTCCGGCTACAATGAGCAGTTCTTC
TRBJ2-7 | 13 | few | - | TRBV18 | CASSPPQEGEQYF | TGTGCCAGCTCACCACCGCAGGAAGGTGAGCAGTACTTC
TRBJ2-1 | 12 | once | - | TRBV30 | CAWRGLGNEQFF | TGTGCCTGGAGGGGGCTCGGTAATGAGCAGTTCTTC
TRBJ2-1 | 15 | - | TRBD1 | TRBV5-1 | CASSSGTGTGNEQFF | TGCGCCAGCAGCTCCGGGACAGGTACCGGGAATGAGCAGTTCTTC
TRBJ1-1 | 16 | - | TRBD1 | TRBV4-2 | CASSPTGAMGNTEAFF | TGTGCCAGCAGCCCGACAGGGGCGATGGGGAACACTGAAGCTTTCTTT
TRBJ1-6 | 15 | - | - | TRBV5-4 | CASSRADRDNSPLHF | TGTGCCAGCAGCCGTGCCGACAGAGATAATTCACCCCTCCACTTT
TRBJ1-5 | 15 | once | - | TRBV27 | CASSLDRNSNQPQHF | TGTGCCAGCAGTTTAGACAGAAATAGCAATCAGCCCCAGCATTTT
TRBJ1-1 | 15 | - | TRBD1 | TRBV28 | CASSPWDRGGTEAFF | TGTGCCAGCAGTCCATGGGACAGGGGAGGGACTGAAGCTTTCTTT
TRBJ1-1 | 15 | - | TRBD1 | TRBV9 | CASSGRGDLNTEAFF | TGTGCCAGCAGCGGCAGGGGGGACCTGAACACTGAAGCTTTCTTT
TRBJ2-7 | 16 | - | TRBD2 | TRBV11-2 | CASSFGTSGWTYEQYF | TGTGCCAGCAGCTTTGGGACTAGCGGGTGGACCTACGAGCAGTACTTC
TRBJ1-2 | 13 | few | - | TRBV5-1 | CASSLTANYGYTF | TGCGCCAGCAGCTTAACAGCCAACTATGGCTACACCTTC
TRBJ1-2 | 13 | - | - | TRBV18 | CASSLTDNYGYTF | TGTGCCAGCTCACTGACAGATAACTATGGCTACACCTTC
TRBJ2-1 | 16 | - | - | TRBV28 | CASTGRTGPRSHEQFF | TGTGCCAGCACGGGAAGAACCGGGCCCAGGAGCCATGAGCAGTTCTTC
TRBJ1-4 | 11 | - | - | TRBV28 | CASMRNEKLFF | TGTGCCAGCATGAGGAATGAAAAACTGTTTTTT
TRBJ1-1 | 14 | - | - | TRBV28 | CASGLGQANTEAFF | TGTGCCAGCGGATTGGGGCAGGCGAACACTGAAGCTTTCTTT
TRBJ2-1 | 15 | - | TRBD2 | TRBV7-6 | CASSLVGLADNEQFF | TGTGCCAGCAGCTTAGTGGGGCTAGCGGACAATGAGCAGTTCTTC
TRBJ1-2 | 19 | - | TRBD1 | TRBV15 | CATSRDIGTADLANYGYTF | TGTGCCACCAGCAGAGATATAGGGACAGCTGACTTAGCTAACTATGGCTACACCTTC
TRBJ1-5 | 16 | - | TRBD1 | TRBV10-3 | CAISEGQGLSNQPQHF | TGTGCCATCAGTGAGGGACAGGGGCTTAGCAATCAGCCCCAGCATTTT
TRBJ2-7 | 13 | once | - | TRBV19 | CASSPGTLYEQYF | TGTGCCAGTAGTCCCGGGACTCTATACGAGCAGTACTTC
TRBJ1-2 | 16 | - | - | TRBV4-1 | CASSRKAQDTNYGYTF | TGCGCCAGCAGCCGAAAGGCCCAAGACACGAACTATGGCTACACCTTC
TRBJ2-1 | 15 | - | TRBD2 | TRBV19 | CASSFTSGVGNEQFF | TGTGCCAGTAGTTTTACTAGCGGAGTGGGGAATGAGCAGTTCTTC
TRBJ2-2 | 13 | - | - | TRBV4-3 | CASSAKYSGELFF | TGCGCCAGCAGCGCTAAGTACAGCGGGGAGCTGTTTTTT
TRBJ1-2 | 11 | few | - | TRBV7-2 | CASTTAWGYTF | TGTGCCAGCACTACTGCTTGGGGCTACACCTTC
TRBJ2-5 | 16 | - | TRBD2 | TRBV27 | CASSPPGLAGVETQYF | TGTGCCAGCAGTCCACCGGGACTAGCGGGGGTAGAGACCCAGTACTTC
TRBJ2-7 | 11 | few | - | TRBV29-1 | CSVAHLREQYF | TGCAGCGTAGCCCATTTGAGGGAGCAGTACTTC
TRBJ2-2 | 14 | once | TRBD1 | TRBV2 | CASLRDSSTGELFF | TGTGCCAGCTTAAGGGACAGCTCCACCGGGGAGCTGTTTTTT
TRBJ2-1 | 15 | - | - | TRBV7-9 | CASSSSGSPYNEQFF | TGTGCCAGCAGCTCCTCCGGGAGTCCCTACAATGAGCAGTTCTTC
TRBJ2-5 | 14 | - | - | TRBV27 | CASGTDRFQETQYF | TGTGCCAGCGGGACCGACAGGTTCCAAGAGACCCAGTACTTC
TRBJ2-7 | 15 | - | TRBD2 | TRBV5-4 | CASRRLAGGLEEQYF | TGTGCCAGCAGACGTCTAGCGGGAGGGCTAGAGGAGCAGTACTTC
TRBJ2-7 | 15 | - | TRBD2 | TRBV5-4 | CASRLNAGVGDEQYF | TGTGCCAGCAGACTTAACGCGGGAGTAGGGGACGAGCAGTACTTC
TRBJ1-1 | 17 | - | TRBD1 | TRBV7-7 | CASSLGGERGQRTEAFF | TGTGCTAGCAGCTTAGGGGGTGAAAGGGGGCAGCGCACTGAAGCTTTCTTT
TRBJ1-6 | 15 | few | - | TRBV28 | CASSSTGNYNSPLHF | TGTGCCAGCAGTTCAACAGGCAACTATAATTCACCCCTCCACTTT